A selection of T cell receptor beta chains follows, all from one sample in a study of blood T cell repertoires in COVID-19. TCRdb keeps only in-frame clones here, not all; method: immunoSEQ multiplex PCR. Here the sample spans 300,000 to 400,000 clones, around 90% being singletons. Sequencing input: peripheral blood. The receptors here all came from a woman in her twenties or thirties with COVID-19, enrolled during active disease. The CDR3 runs from the conserved cysteine through the conserved F or W. D genes are given only for firm matches. The listing skips clone size in some rows; elsewhere it reads once, few, many or a size class.

D: TRBD1
V: TRBV27
J: TRBJ2-5
size: NA
DNA: TGTGCCAGCAGTTCATGGACAGGGGGAGAGACCCAGTACTTC
CDR3: CASSSWTGGETQYF

D: NA
V: TRBV5-1
J: TRBJ2-1
size: NA
DNA: TGCGCCAGCAGCTTGGAAGGGGGTACAGGTGAGCAGTTCTTC
CDR3: CASSLEGGTGEQFF

D: TRBD2
V: TRBV28
J: TRBJ2-3
size: NA
DNA: TGTGCCAGCAGTTTTCGAGCGGGGGGGACCACAGATACGCAGTATTTT
CDR3: CASSFRAGGTTDTQYF

D: TRBD1
V: TRBV30
J: TRBJ1-6
size: NA
DNA: TGTGCCTGGAGCAAGGGGGCACCTTCACCCCTCCACTTT
CDR3: CAWSKGAPSPLHF

D: NA
V: TRBV19
J: TRBJ1-1
size: NA
DNA: TGTGCCAGTAGTATATCAGCAGGCCTGAACACTGAAGCTTTCTTT
CDR3: CASSISAGLNTEAFF

D: NA
V: TRBV24-1
J: TRBJ2-2
size: NA
DNA: TGTGCCACCAGCCCATCGAACACCGGGGAGCTGTTTTTT
CDR3: CATSPSNTGELFF

D: NA
V: TRBV6-6
J: TRBJ1-1
size: NA
DNA: TGTGCCAGCAGTTACCCTGGACAGATAAACACTGAAGCTTTCTTT
CDR3: CASSYPGQINTEAFF

D: NA
V: TRBV12-3/TRBV12-4
J: TRBJ1-2
size: NA
DNA: TGTGCCAGCAGCAGCGAATCTGGCTACACCTTC
CDR3: CASSSESGYTF

D: TRBD1
V: TRBV14
J: TRBJ1-4
size: NA
DNA: TGTGCCAGCAGCCGCCTAGGGACAGGGGCGCGAATAGCTAATGAAAAACTGTTTTTT
CDR3: CASSRLGTGARIANEKLFF

D: NA
V: TRBV19
J: TRBJ2-2
size: NA
DNA: TGTGCCAGTAGTCTGGGCGGGACCGGGGAGCTGTTTTTT
CDR3: CASSLGGTGELFF

D: NA
V: TRBV9
J: TRBJ2-7
size: NA
DNA: TGTGCCAGCAGCGTGAGTTCCGGGGGTGGCTACGAGCAGTACTTC
CDR3: CASSVSSGGGYEQYF

D: TRBD1
V: TRBV7-9
J: TRBJ2-2
size: NA
DNA: TGTGCCAGCAGCTTATTCGGGGACAGGAACACCGGGGAGCTGTTTTTT
CDR3: CASSLFGDRNTGELFF

D: NA
V: TRBV11-2
J: TRBJ2-5
size: NA
DNA: TGTGCCAGCAGCGGTTTAGGAGGGTTTGAGACCCAGTACTTC
CDR3: CASSGLGGFETQYF

D: NA
V: TRBV7-8
J: TRBJ1-1
size: NA
DNA: TGTGCCAGCAGCACAGGGTTCACTGAAGCTTTCTTT
CDR3: CASSTGFTEAFF

D: TRBD2
V: TRBV19
J: TRBJ2-6
size: NA
DNA: TGTGCCAGTAGTGGGGGGACTAGCGGGGCCCCGCTCTGGGCCAACGTCCTGACTTTC
CDR3: CASSGGTSGAPLWANVLTF

D: TRBD1
V: TRBV5-1
J: TRBJ1-6
size: NA
DNA: TGCGCCAGCAGCCCCGGACAGGGACGGAATTCACCCCTCCACTTT
CDR3: CASSPGQGRNSPLHF

D: NA
V: TRBV9
J: TRBJ2-1
size: NA
DNA: TGTGCCAGCAGCGTAGAGATTAGCGGAGCCGAGCAGTTCTTC
CDR3: CASSVEISGAEQFF

D: NA
V: TRBV28
J: TRBJ1-2
size: NA
DNA: TGTGCCAGCAGGGGGGGAGTAACCCCTAACTATGGCTACACCTTC
CDR3: CASRGGVTPNYGYTF

D: NA
V: TRBV2
J: TRBJ1-2
size: NA
DNA: TGTGCCAGCAGTGAATTTGGGGAGCTCTATGGCTACACCTTC
CDR3: CASSEFGELYGYTF

D: TRBD1
V: TRBV18
J: TRBJ2-1
size: once
DNA: TGTGCCAGCTCACGGACGGACAGGGGGAGGGATGAGCAGTTCTTC
CDR3: CASSRTDRGRDEQFF

D: NA
V: TRBV4-3
J: TRBJ2-2
size: NA
DNA: TGCGCCAGCAGCCAAGAACTAGAACGCGGGGAGCTGTTTTTT
CDR3: CASSQELERGELFF

D: NA
V: TRBV28
J: TRBJ2-2
size: NA
DNA: TGTGCCAGCAGCCCCATGCAGGGGGGCACCGGGGAGCTGTTTTTT
CDR3: CASSPMQGGTGELFF

D: NA
V: TRBV21-1
J: TRBJ2-2
size: NA
DNA: TGTGCCAGCAACCAAAGCAAAGGGCCCCGGAGGGGGGGCGCGAACACCGGGGAGCTGTTTTTT
CDR3: CASNQSKGPRRGGANTGELFF

D: NA
V: TRBV5-4
J: TRBJ1-1
size: NA
DNA: TGTGCCAGCAGCACCCGACCGGGAACAGGGCGAGCTTTCTTT
CDR3: CASSTRPGTGRAFF

D: NA
V: TRBV24-1
J: TRBJ2-1
size: NA
DNA: TGTGCCACCAGTGCTGCTAGATACAATGAGCAGTTCTTC
CDR3: CATSAARYNEQFF

D: TRBD2
V: TRBV5-4
J: TRBJ2-7
size: NA
DNA: TGTGCCAGCAGCTTGAAGTTCACAAGCGGGGGGGCCCGAGAGCAGTACTTC
CDR3: CASSLKFTSGGAREQYF

D: TRBD2
V: TRBV19
J: TRBJ2-2
size: few
DNA: TGTGCCAGTAATAATCCGAGCGGGAGGATAACCGGGGAGCTGTTTTTT
CDR3: CASNNPSGRITGELFF

D: TRBD2
V: TRBV10-3
J: TRBJ2-2
size: NA
DNA: TGTGCCATCAGTGAGTCGGTAGCGGGAGCCGGGGAGCTGTTTTTT
CDR3: CAISESVAGAGELFF

D: NA
V: TRBV5-4
J: TRBJ2-1
size: NA
DNA: TGTGCCAGCAGCATACCGGACAGCAGCTCCTACAATGAGCAGTTCTTC
CDR3: CASSIPDSSSYNEQFF

D: TRBD2
V: TRBV5-4
J: TRBJ2-1
size: NA
DNA: TGTGCCAGCAGCTTGGGTGGACTAGCGGACAATGAGCAGTTCTTC
CDR3: CASSLGGLADNEQFF

D: TRBD2
V: TRBV6-2/TRBV6-3
J: TRBJ2-1
size: NA
DNA: TGTGCCAGCAGTTACTCGCAGTATGGCGGGGGGGGACTTCTCGAGCAGTTCTTC
CDR3: CASSYSQYGGGGLLEQFF

D: TRBD2
V: TRBV29-1
J: TRBJ2-3
size: NA
DNA: TGCAGTACCTCGGCGAGGGGGACTAGCGGGGGACTAGATACGCAGTATTTT
CDR3: CSTSARGTSGGLDTQYF

D: NA
V: TRBV20-1
J: TRBJ2-7
size: NA
DNA: TGCAGTCCCGTCGGGGCCTACGAGCAGTACTTC
CDR3: CSPVGAYEQYF

D: NA
V: TRBV5-1
J: TRBJ2-5
size: NA
DNA: TGCGCCAGCAGCCACGGACAGCGGGAGACCCAGTACTTC
CDR3: CASSHGQRETQYF

D: NA
V: TRBV19
J: TRBJ1-5
size: NA
DNA: TGTGCCAGTAGTACCTTTTCCAGGGGGCCCCAGCATTTT
CDR3: CASSTFSRGPQHF

D: TRBD1
V: TRBV18
J: TRBJ2-5
size: once
DNA: TGTGCCAGCTCACCACAAGGACAGGGGGGAGAGACCCAGTACTTC
CDR3: CASSPQGQGGETQYF

D: TRBD2
V: TRBV5-1
J: TRBJ2-3
size: few
DNA: TGCGCCAGCATGGCGGGGGGAAGAAGCACAGATACGCAGTATTTT
CDR3: CASMAGGRSTDTQYF

D: TRBD2
V: TRBV7-2
J: TRBJ2-1
size: NA
DNA: TGTGCCAGCAGCTTATGGGAGGGCCGGGAGCAGTTCTTC
CDR3: CASSLWEGREQFF

D: TRBD2
V: TRBV3-1/TRBV3-2
J: TRBJ2-3
size: NA
DNA: TGTGCCAGCAGCCAGCGGGGGGCCGGCACAGATACGCAGTATTTT
CDR3: CASSQRGAGTDTQYF

D: NA
V: TRBV19
J: TRBJ2-1
size: NA
DNA: TGTGCCAGTAGGGGTAGGGGGTCGAGTGAGCAGTTCTTC
CDR3: CASRGRGSSEQFF

D: NA
V: TRBV29-1
J: TRBJ2-5
size: NA
DNA: TGCAGCGTTGATCACAGAGAAGAGACCCAGTACTTC
CDR3: CSVDHREETQYF

D: NA
V: TRBV7-9
J: TRBJ1-1
size: once
DNA: TGTGCCAGCAGCTTAGGGGAGAGCGGAGCTTTCTTT
CDR3: CASSLGESGAFF

D: NA
V: TRBV10-2
J: TRBJ2-7
size: NA
DNA: TGCGCCAGGGCCCCCGGGGGCTACGAGCAGTACTTC
CDR3: CARAPGGYEQYF

D: NA
V: TRBV9
J: TRBJ2-7
size: NA
DNA: TGTGCCAGCAGCGTAGGGGCAGGGGACGAGCAGTACTTC
CDR3: CASSVGAGDEQYF